These 4 T cell receptor beta chains originate from one sample sequenced in a study of T cell responses to AZD1222 COVID-19 vaccine. Clones were sequenced by immunoSEQ multiplex PCR, and TCRdb holds only the in-frame ones, with some missing. The sample records roughly 130,000 clones, about 82% being singletons. Sequencing used peripheral blood, obtained on day 0 of AZD1222 vaccination. These receptors were obtained from an adult in good health.

V gene TRBV28 combines with J gene TRBJ2-7, with 9 bases matching TRBD1. Trimming took 3 bases from V and 1 from J; bases not matched to a gene: 1. CDR1 is MDHEN and CDR2 is SYDVKM in the germline V gene. The CDR3 consists of 14 residues. CDR3 DNA sequence: TGTGCCAGCAGTTTCGGGACAGGGTCCTACGAGCAGTACTTC. It codes for CASSFGTGSYEQYF.

As regards this clone: Without the conserved terminal phenylalanine or tryptophan, this CDR3 likely stems from a read error. No DNA is shown, since the ends of the CDR3 on it are uncertain; the CDR3 is the one TCRdb lists. V usage is TRBV19 and J usage is TRBJ1-3; TRBD1 is the table's D call and was not checked against the DNA. In germline, CDR1 is LNHDA, CDR2 SQIVND (reference sequence). The CDR3 spans 14 residues, counting both ends. The CDR3 loop is CASSPKGKTPGQGL.

In this sample, this clone turned up a few times. The chain recombines TRBV15 with TRBJ1-2; TRBD1 agrees at 12 bases. Germline CDR1 is LNHNV and CDR2 is YYDKDF (reference sequence). This CDR3 is built from 17 residues. The junction had 11 bases not matched to a gene; V was cut back by 5 bases and J by 4 bases. CDR3 in amino acids: CATSGGTGGQSLYGYTF. In DNA form, the CDR3 reads TGTGCCACCAGCGGAGGGACAGGGGGCCAATCCCTCTATGGCTACACCTTC.

The chain is built from TRBV5-1 and TRBJ1-2; D call uncertain. Germline V gene lookup returns CDR1 SGHRS and CDR2 YFSETQ. CDR3 size: 12 residues. V lost 4 bases and J lost 2, with 6 bases in between. The CDR3 spells CASSGMNYGYTF. CDR3 DNA sequence: TGCGCCAGCAGCGGCATGAACTATGGCTACACCTTC. Based on the CDR3 plus reference TRBV5-1 and TRBJ1-2, the full variable domain is KAGVTQTPRYLIKTRGQQVTLSCSPISGHRSVSWYQQTPGQGLQFLFEYFSETQRNKGNFPGRFSGRQFSNSRSEMNVSTLELGDSALYLCASSGMNYGYTFGSGTRLTVV.